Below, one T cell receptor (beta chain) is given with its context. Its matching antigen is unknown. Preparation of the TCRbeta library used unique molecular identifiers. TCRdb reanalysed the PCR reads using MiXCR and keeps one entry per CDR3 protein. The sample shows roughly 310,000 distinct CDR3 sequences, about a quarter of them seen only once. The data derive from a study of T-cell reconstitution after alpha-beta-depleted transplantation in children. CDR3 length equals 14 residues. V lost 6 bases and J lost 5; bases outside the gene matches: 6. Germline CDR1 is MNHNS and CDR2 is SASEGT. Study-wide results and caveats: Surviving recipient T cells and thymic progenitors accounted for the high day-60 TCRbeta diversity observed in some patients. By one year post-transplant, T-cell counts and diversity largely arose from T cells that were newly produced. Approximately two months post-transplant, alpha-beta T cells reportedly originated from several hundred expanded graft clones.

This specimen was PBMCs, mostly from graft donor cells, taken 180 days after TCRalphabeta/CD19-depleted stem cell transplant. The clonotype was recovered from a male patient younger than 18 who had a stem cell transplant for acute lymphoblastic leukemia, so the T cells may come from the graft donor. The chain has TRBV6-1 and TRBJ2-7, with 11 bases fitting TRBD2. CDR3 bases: TGTGCCAGCAGCAGGACTAGCGGGTTGGACGAGCAGTACTTC. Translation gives CASSRTSGLDEQYF.